These 7 T cell receptor beta chains came from one sample sequenced in a study of cytomegalovirus exposure and HLA in healthy donors. This PCR relied on a set of 60 Vbeta primers and 13 Jbeta primers. Assay used: immunoSEQ multiplex PCR; TCRdb lists only in-frame clones, some missing. The sample yields some 120,000 clones, roughly 15% seen once. The sequencing sample was made of PBMCs. The receptor source for this set is a young woman in good health and CMV-seronegative.

The rearrangement joins TRBV19 to TRBJ1-2; TRBD1 matches 10 bases. There are 16 residues in the CDR3. The ends lost 6 bases at V and 8 bases at J; junction bases unmatched: 15. CDR1 is LNHDA and CDR2 is SQIVND in the germline V gene (reference sequence). CDR3 residues: CASRPGTGDQLLGYTF. CDR3 sequence (DNA): TGTGCCAGTAGGCCGGGGACAGGGGACCAACTATTGGGCTACACCTTC.

This clone was recorded a few times. The rearrangement links TRBV2 to TRBJ1-6; D is ambiguous. CDR1 and CDR2 (germline): SNHLY, FYNNEI. V was cut by 2 bases and J by 7 bases, with 12 bases left in between. This CDR3 is built from 15 residues. This CDR3 reads CASSEYLPGNSPLHF. The CDR3 DNA reads as TGTGCCAGCAGTGAATATCTGCCGGGGAATTCACCCCTCCACTTT.

The table lists this clone with a few counts. The rearrangement links TRBV6-6 to TRBJ2-1; the match to TRBD2 covers 11 bases. The germline gives CDR1 MNHNY, CDR2 SVGAGI (reference sequence). The CDR3 runs to 15 residues. Germline trimming cut 7 bases from V and 8 bases from J; bases unmatched to any gene: 10. CDR3: CASIGLAGGLYEQFF. The CDR3 DNA sequence: TGTGCCAGCATAGGGCTAGCGGGAGGATTATATGAGCAGTTCTTC.

This clone was picked up a small number of times. The rearrangement links TRBV30 to TRBJ2-1; maybe TRBD2 (6 bases). The CDR3 length is 14 residues. Germline loops: CDR1 GTSNPN, CDR2 SVGIG (reference sequence). The ends were cut back, 0 bases at V and 4 bases at J, with 10 bases in the middle. CDR3 coding DNA: TGTGCCTGGAGTGTCGGTAGCGGATACAATGAGCAGTTCTTC. This codes for CAWSVGSGYNEQFF.

This clone has only a few counts. This chain uses TRBV28 with TRBJ1-1, with 8 positions matching TRBD1. The length of the CDR3 is 14 residues. CDR1 and CDR2 from the germline V gene are MDHEN and SYDVKM. J was trimmed by 4 bases and V by 6 bases; bases with no gene match: 7. Written as DNA, the CDR3 is TGTGCCAGCAGACCCGCAGGGGGCAGCACTGAAGCTTTCTTT. This sequence encodes CASRPAGGSTEAFF.

This clone occurred a few times. The rearrangement links TRBV27 to TRBJ2-1; D not resolved. The V gene's germline CDR1 is MNHEY and CDR2 SMNVEV (reference sequence). The CDR3 runs to 13 residues. V shed 5 bases and J shed 0 bases, with 5 bases lying between them. CDR3 nucleotides: TGTGCCAGCAGTCTTCGCTCCTACAATGAGCAGTTCTTC. Amino acids: CASSLRSYNEQFF.

The chain is built from TRBV6-1 and TRBJ1-6; 7 positions match TRBD1. Germline V gene sequence: CDR1 MNHNS, CDR2 SASEGT. The CDR3 spans 15 residues. After removal of 6 bases from V and 6 bases from J, the junction contained 8 bases not matched to a gene. In nucleotides, the CDR3 is TGTGCCAGCAGCGGCGCCGGGACAGTTAATTCACCCCTCCACTTT. Its translation: CASSGAGTVNSPLHF.